A single T cell receptor beta chain is shown here with its context. The data derive from a study of blood T cell repertoires in COVID-19. About the study: Nucleic acid was either cDNA or gDNA, and it came from T cells, B-cell-depleted T cells, or PBMCs.

Germline CDR1 LNHNV, CDR2 YYDKDF (reference sequence). This CDR3 contains 14 residues. The ends were cut back, 3 bases at V and 4 bases at J, with 10 bases in the middle. Authors' methods: Scientists estimated how many nucleated cells there were by amplifying reference gene primers. TCRdb's copy holds only in-frame clones and misses some; the assay was immunoSEQ multiplex PCR. Clone size and V and J calls were adopted from that table, with D and trimming inferred from the DNA. The table includes under 400,000 clones, approximately 89% detected once. This chain links TRBV15 with TRBJ1-5; TRBD1 is a possible D gene (5 bases). Sequenced sample: peripheral blood. This TCR was recovered from a woman in her twenties or thirties with COVID-19, enrolled during active disease. CDR3 DNA sequence: TGTGCCACCAGCAGGGGGCAGGAAAATCAGCCCCAGCATTTT. This sequence encodes CATSRGQENQPQHF.